This T cell receptor (beta chain) was documented in a study of shared clonotypes between healthy human individuals. This clone was picked up many times. Its antigen is unknown. Each sample came from a Caucasian adult donor living in Nashville, Tennessee. Authors' data handling: Because ImmunoSEQ provided only junction sequences with no quality scores, the filtering differed. Assay used: immunoSEQ multiplex PCR; TCRdb lists only in-frame clones, some missing. For V, J and clone size, that table is used; D and trimming come from the DNA. Among about 230,000 clones listed, approximately 65% were seen once. Notes on the study in general: Shared clonotypes across all four donors exceeded non-shared ones in generation probability. Sampling used blood alone; tissue repertoires probably differ.

This CDR3 contains 15 residues. V shed 0 bases and J shed 0 bases, with 9 bases lying between them. CDR1 and CDR2 from the germline V gene are LNHNV and YYDKDF (reference sequence). The chain is built from TRBV15 and TRBJ2-7; tentative D call: TRBD2 (5 bases). Sequencing used memory CD4+ T cells sorted from blood. Regarding subset: CD45RA-negative fraction. This receptor was obtained from a man under 40 in good health. The CDR3 bases are TGTGCCACCAGCAGAGAACTCGGGATCTCCTACGAGCAGTACTTC. Its protein is CATSRELGISYEQYF.